This passage covers 32 T cell receptor beta chains from one sample sequenced in a study of PD-L1 blockade in urothelial cancer. The time point denotes: peripheral blood 6 weeks after treatment start. Profiling relied on immunoSEQ multiplex PCR, and the TCRdb table lists in-frame clones only, not all of them. The table lists approximately 93,000 clones, around 78% of them singletons, with about 8.4% in the top ten. The source was PBMCs, collected around atezolizumab (anti-PD-L1) treatment. The receptors shown here come from a man between 65 and 85 years old with urothelial cancer.

This clone is a singleton in its sample. V usage is TRBV19 and J usage is TRBJ2-5; 11 positions match TRBD1. V shed 4 bases, J shed 5 bases, and the junction held 9 bases outside the gene matches. From germline, CDR1 is LNHDA and CDR2 SQIVND (reference sequence). The length of the CDR3 is 16 residues. CDR3 nucleotide sequence: TGTGCCAGTAGTAGATACACCGGGACAGGGGGGGAGACCCAGTACTTC. Protein product: CASSRYTGTGGETQYF. Drawing the rest from reference TRBV19 and TRBJ2-5, the complete variable domain is DGGITQSPKYLFRKEGQNVTLSCEQNLNHDAMYWYRQDPGQGLRLIYYSQIVNDFQKGDIAEGYSVSREKKESFPLTVTSAQKNPTAFYLCASSRYTGTGGETQYFGPGTRLLVL.

In this sample, this clone turned up a few times. This chain links TRBV5-1 with TRBJ1-6; 10 nucleotides agree with TRBD1. The CDR3 consists of 15 residues. Germline V gene lookup returns CDR1 SGHRS and CDR2 YFSETQ. V was clipped by 2 bases and J by 9 bases; unmatched bases: 5. The CDR3 DNA sequence: TGCGCCAGCAGCTTAAAGGGACAGGGGAGTTCACCCCTCCACTTT. Translated, it gives CASSLKGQGSSPLHF.

The rearrangement joins TRBV7-6 to TRBJ1-2; D unclear. The ends were cut back, 1 base at V and 5 bases at J, with 14 bases in the middle. Germline V CDR1 and CDR2: SGHVS, FNYEAQ. The CDR3 has 15 amino acids. CDR3 bases: TGTGCCAGCAGCTTAGTCGTAGGGAGGGAATATGGCTACACCTTC. Its protein product is CASSLVVGREYGYTF.

The V gene is TRBV11-2, the J gene TRBJ1-3; 8 nucleotides match TRBD1. Germline V gene data show CDR1 as SGHAT and CDR2 as FQNNGV. Trimming took 2 bases from V and 2 from J; bases not matched to a gene: 2. The CDR3 totals 15 residues. The CDR3 DNA sequence: TGTGCCAGCAGCTTACAGGGGGCGCCTGGAAACACCATATATTTT. As protein: CASSLQGAPGNTIYF.

The chain uses TRBV11-2 and TRBJ2-7, with 9 bases aligning to TRBD2. Trimming took 0 bases from V and 0 from J; bases not matched to a gene: 9. The CDR3 totals 18 residues. Germline lookup yields CDR1 SGHAT and CDR2 FQNNGV. The CDR3, as DNA: TGTGCCAGCAGCTTAGATCCCGCGGGGGGGATCCTCTCCTACGAGCAGTACTTC. Translating it yields CASSLDPAGGILSYEQYF.

The CDR3 DNA sequence: TGTGCCAGCAGTCCCGACAGGGACTATGGCTACACCTTC. This encodes CASSPDRDYGYTF. The chain couples TRBV28 to TRBJ1-2, with 7 bases identical to TRBD1. Per the germline V gene, CDR1 is MDHEN and CDR2 is SYDVKM. V lost 5 bases, J lost 3 bases, and 3 bases stayed unmatched. The CDR3 totals 13 residues.

The CDR3 DNA reads as TGTGCCAGCAGCCAAAGAAACGGGGAAAACTATGGCTACACCTTC. Residues: CASSQRNGENYGYTF. The V and J genes are TRBV4-2 and TRBJ1-2; no reliable D call. Trimming stripped 2 bases from V and 2 bases from J, with 12 bases between. This CDR3 spans 15 amino acids. Germline lookup yields CDR1 LGHNA and CDR2 YNFKEQ.

The rearrangement joins TRBV19 to TRBJ2-3; 10 bases map to TRBD1. The germline gives CDR1 LNHDA, CDR2 SQIVND (reference sequence). The CDR3 is 16 amino acids. The trim removed 5 bases at V and 3 bases at J, leaving 8 bases unmatched. Written as DNA, the CDR3 is TGTGCCAGTAGTCTCCGGGACAGGGGCGGGACAGATACGCAGTATTTT. The encoded protein is CASSLRDRGGTDTQYF.

The V and J genes are TRBV7-2 and TRBJ2-2; 7 nucleotides match TRBD1. Looked up from germline, CDR1 is SGHTA and CDR2 is FQGNSA. The V segment lost 6 bases and the J segment 0 bases; nucleotides outside the gene matches: 1. This CDR3 comprises 14 residues. The DNA of the CDR3 is TGTGCCAGCAGGGGGACAGCGAACACCGGGGAGCTGTTTTTT. Translating gives CASRGTANTGELFF.

Here the CDR3 DNA reads TGTGCCAGCAGGTTGGGACAGTACGTTGAAGCTTTCTTT. This encodes CASRLGQYVEAFF. The chain combines TRBV6-1 with TRBJ1-1; 7 positions match TRBD1. The trim removed 6 bases at V and 7 bases at J, leaving 8 bases unmatched. Germline values: CDR1 MNHNS, CDR2 SASEGT. This CDR3 has 13 amino acids.

This clone was found once. The chain carries TRBV19 and TRBJ1-2; TRBD1 aligns across 7 bases. The CDR3 is 13 amino acids. Germline assignment: CDR1 LNHDA and CDR2 SQIVND (reference sequence). V was pared by 6 bases and J by 6 bases, with 7 bases of the junction left unmatched. The CDR3 here is CASRETGINGYTF. The CDR3 coding sequence is TGTGCCAGTAGGGAGACAGGGATCAATGGCTACACCTTC.

This clone was detected once. The chain employs TRBV27 and TRBJ2-1; perhaps TRBD1 as D (6 bases). Trimming cost V 1 base and J 4 bases, with 14 bases left between them. This CDR3 region has 16 residues. Germline values: CDR1 MNHEY, CDR2 SMNVEV (reference sequence). The DNA for the CDR3 is TGTGCCAGCAGTTTATGGGCAGGGGCAGTGTACAATGAGCAGTTCTTC. Protein sequence: CASSLWAGAVYNEQFF.

This chain uses TRBV30 with TRBJ1-3; the D is unclear. CDR1 GTSNPN and CDR2 SVGIG come from the germline V gene (reference sequence). The CDR3 is made up of 14 amino acids. The CDR3 protein is CALRPGVSGNTIYF. The CDR3, as DNA: TGTGCTCTGCGGCCGGGAGTCTCTGGAAACACCATATATTTT.

The rearrangement links TRBV11-2 to TRBJ2-3; D is perhaps TRBD2 (6 bases). The V gene lost 0 bases and the J gene lost 14 bases, with 12 bases spanning the gap. Germline V gives CDR1 SGHAT, CDR2 FQNNGV. CDR3 length: 12 residues. The CDR3 DNA is TGTGCCAGCAGCTTAGAGTCTTATAGCGGGTATTTT. This codes for CASSLESYSGYF.

The J gene is TRBJ1-3, the V gene TRBV28, with 9 bases aligning to TRBD1. Germline trimming cut 1 base from V and 1 base from J; bases unmatched to any gene: 2. Germline CDR1 reads MDHEN; CDR2 reads SYDVKM. CDR3 length: 16 residues. CDR3 protein: CASSLFGQGSGNTIYF. The CDR3 DNA is TGTGCCAGCAGTTTATTCGGACAGGGGTCTGGAAACACCATATATTTT.

The chain employs TRBV27 and TRBJ1-6, with no clear D. V lost 5 bases and J lost 10, with 12 bases in between. Germline-derived CDR1 and CDR2 are MNHEY and SMNVEV (reference sequence). The CDR3 has 13 amino acids. Here the CDR3 DNA reads TGTGCCAGCAGTCCTCTAGCTGGGTCACCCCTCCACTTT. Translation gives CASSPLAGSPLHF.

The chain recombines TRBV5-5 with TRBJ1-2; the D is unclear. CDR1 is SGHKS and CDR2 is YYEKEE in the germline V gene (reference sequence). The length of the CDR3 is 14 residues. V lost 0 bases and J lost 6, with 12 bases in between. This CDR3 is CASSLVRKPHGYTF. The CDR3 DNA reads TGTGCCAGCAGCTTGGTTAGAAAACCCCATGGCTACACCTTC. Variable domain in full (rest from reference TRBV5-5 and TRBJ1-2): DAGVTQSPTHLIKTRGQQVTLRCSPISGHKSVSWYQQVLGQGPQFIFQYYEKEERGRGNFPDRFSARQFPNYSSELNVNALLLGDSALYLCASSLVRKPHGYTFGSGTRLTVV.

Notes on this clone: The same CDR3 can be traced to other DNA sequences in this sample. This chain uses TRBV9 with TRBJ2-1, with D perhaps matching TRBD2 (5 bases). From germline, CDR1 is SGDLS and CDR2 YYNGEE. The germline V and J ends were trimmed by 2 bases and 7 bases, with 16 bases remaining between them. This CDR3 spans 15 amino acids. CDR3 loop: CASSVDDYPHNEQFF. CDR3 nucleotides: TGTGCCAGCAGCGTTGACGACTACCCCCATAATGAGCAGTTCTTC.

J is TRBJ2-6 and V is TRBV9, with TRBD2 matching over 16 bases. J lost 1 base, V lost 4 bases, and 11 bases had no gene match. Germline CDR1 and CDR2: SGDLS and YYNGEE. The CDR3 sequence is 21 residues long. The CDR3 nucleotides are TGTGCCAGCAGCCCGCCGGGACTAGCGGGGGGGGGAAATTCTGGGGCCAACGTCCTGACTTTC. This codes for CASSPPGLAGGGNSGANVLTF.

The V gene is TRBV5-1, the J gene TRBJ1-4; TRBD1 aligns across 8 bases. Trimming took 1 base from V and 8 from J; bases not matched to a gene: 7. CDR3 size: 15 residues. Germline assignment: CDR1 SGHRS and CDR2 YFSETQ. The CDR3 region is CASSLTGQVEEKLFF. The CDR3 DNA reads TGCGCCAGCAGCTTGACGGGACAGGTGGAAGAAAAACTGTTTTTT.

The chain employs TRBV18 and TRBJ2-7; 11 bases line up with TRBD2. This CDR3 contains 13 residues. The germline V gene has CDR1 KGHSH and CDR2 LQKENI. V dropped 3 bases and J dropped 5; count of bases not matched to a gene: 0. The CDR3 DNA follows: TGTGCCAGCTCACCGGGACTAGCGGACGAGCAGTACTTC. Translated, it gives CASSPGLADEQYF.

The CDR3 loop is CASSLQGQTYNSPLHF. As DNA, the CDR3 is TGCGCCAGCAGCTTACAGGGTCAGACCTATAATTCACCCCTCCACTTT. The chain employs TRBV5-1 and TRBJ1-6, with a tentative D call TRBD1 (6 bases). Trimming left V 2 bases short and J 2 bases short, with 11 bases between. This CDR3 comprises 16 residues. Germline loops: CDR1 SGHRS, CDR2 YFSETQ.

This chain uses TRBV6-5 with TRBJ1-2; D is possibly TRBD1 (5 bases). V gave up 3 bases and J gave up 5 bases, with 7 bases separating them. Germline V gene data show CDR1 as MNHEY and CDR2 as SVGAGI. This CDR3 region has 12 residues. The CDR3 here is CASSYAGYGYTF. As DNA, the CDR3 is TGTGCCAGCAGTTATGCAGGGTATGGCTACACCTTC.

The CDR3: CASSSSRGEQFF. The CDR3 bases are TGTGCCAGTAGTAGCAGTCGGGGTGAGCAGTTCTTC. The chain has TRBV19 and TRBJ2-1; maybe TRBD2 (5 bases). V lost 4 bases to trimming and J lost 9 bases, with 10 bases between them. CDR1 and CDR2 (germline): LNHDA, SQIVND (reference sequence). CDR3 length: 12 amino acids.

The gene calls are TRBV6-6 and TRBJ1-4; possibly TRBD1 for D (6 bases). CDR1 MNHNY and CDR2 SVGAGI come from the germline V gene (reference sequence). The ends were cut back, 5 bases at V and 2 bases at J, with 12 bases in the middle. There are 15 residues in the CDR3. CDR3 coding DNA: TGTGCCAGCAGTCTAAAACAGGGCACTAATGAAAAACTGTTTTTT. The encoded protein is CASSLKQGTNEKLFF.

This clone was recorded once. The chain uses TRBV15 and TRBJ1-6, with TRBD1 matching over 10 bases. With 4 bases clipped from V and 7 bases from J, the junction kept 4 bases outside the gene matches. The germline CDR1 and CDR2 sequences are LNHNV and YYDKDF (reference sequence). The CDR3 extends over 15 amino acids. Here the CDR3 reads CATSTGTGENSPLHF. CDR3 DNA: TGTGCCACCAGCACAGGGACAGGGGAAAATTCACCCCTCCACTTT. Together with reference TRBV15 and TRBJ1-6, the CDR3 gives the full variable domain: DAMVIQNPRYQVTQFGKPVTLSCSQTLNHNVMYWYQQKSSQAPKLLFHYYDKDFNNEADTPDNFQSRRPNTSFCFLDIRSPGLGDTAMYLCATSTGTGENSPLHFGNGTRLTVT.

This CDR3 reads CASSVGPQGRETQYF. The CDR3, as DNA: TGTGCCAGCAGCGTAGGTCCCCAGGGGCGGGAGACCCAGTACTTC. The V call is TRBV9, the J call TRBJ2-5, with D perhaps TRBD1 (6 bases). Germline CDR1 reads SGDLS; CDR2 reads YYNGEE. This CDR3 spans 15 amino acids. V was clipped by 0 bases and J by 5 bases, with 14 bases between them.

This clone was recorded a few times. J is TRBJ1-1 and V is TRBV9, with D hard to call. CDR1 and CDR2 from the germline V gene are SGDLS and YYNGEE. With 0 bases removed from V and 1 base from J, the gap between germline ends came to 7 bases. The CDR3 sequence is 14 residues long. The CDR3 region is CASSVDGQNTEAFF. CDR3 DNA sequence: TGTGCCAGCAGCGTAGATGGGCAGAACACTGAAGCTTTCTTT.

Only one count was recorded for this clone. The V call is TRBV2, the J call TRBJ1-2; D perhaps matches TRBD1 (6 bases). CDR3 size: 14 residues. The germline V gene has CDR1 SNHLY and CDR2 FYNNEI. Trimming took 6 bases from V and 0 from J, leaving 11 bases between them. Here the CDR3 reads CASRGDTSNYGYTF. The CDR3 DNA is TGTGCCAGCAGGGGGGACACTTCTAACTATGGCTACACCTTC.

The V gene is TRBV30, the J gene TRBJ2-7, with TRBD2 matching over 14 bases. V was pared by 3 bases and J by 5 bases, with 6 bases of the junction left unmatched. Germline values: CDR1 GTSNPN, CDR2 SVGIG (reference sequence). This CDR3 has 15 residues. As DNA, the CDR3 is TGTGCCTGGAGGTTGGGACTAGCGGGAGTAAACGAGCAGTACTTC. This gives the protein CAWRLGLAGVNEQYF.

The chain uses TRBV19 and TRBJ2-2, with TRBD1 matching 7 bases. Germline assignment: CDR1 LNHDA and CDR2 SQIVND (reference sequence). Trimming at V came to 4 bases and at J to 3 bases, leaving 5 bases not matched to a gene. The CDR3 consists of 15 residues. CDR3 coding DNA: TGTGCCAGTAGTAGCCAGGGGGTATACACCGGGGAGCTGTTTTTT. Translated, it gives CASSSQGVYTGELFF.

V gene TRBV10-1 combines with J gene TRBJ2-3; 11 bases match TRBD2. J lost 6 bases, V lost 2 bases, and 4 bases had no gene match. The length of the CDR3 is 15 residues. In germline, CDR1 is WNHNN, CDR2 SYGVQD (reference sequence). CDR3 region: CASSEGLAGGDTQYF. The DNA of the CDR3 is TGCGCCAGCAGTGAGGGACTAGCGGGTGGGGATACGCAGTATTTT.